This entry concerns a single T cell receptor (beta chain). Its antigen is unknown. The identical CDR3 is also encoded by other nucleotide sequences in the sample. CDR3 length equals 11 residues. Germline assignment: CDR1 GTSNPN and CDR2 SVGIG (reference sequence). V shed 3 bases, J shed 8 bases, and the junction held 3 bases outside the gene matches. This sample is drawn from a study of cytomegalovirus exposure and HLA in healthy donors. Overall study results and limits: Sequencing likely caused a cluster of highly shared sequence variants. Presence/absence analyses rested on an assumption that sequencing depth was roughly uniform across donors.

The PCR used 60 Vbeta and 13 Jbeta primers. Clones were read by immunoSEQ multiplex PCR, and TCRdb kept only the in-frame ones, dropping some. This table holds 200,000 to 250,000 clones, more than 75% found once. Material: PBMCs. The TCR comes from a middle-aged woman in good health and CMV-seropositive. This chain joins TRBV30 and TRBJ1-2, with 7 bases aligning to TRBD1. DNA for the CDR3: TGTGCCTGGAGCGTAGGGGGCGGCTACACCTTC. It codes for CAWSVGGGYTF.